The T cell receptor (beta chain) described here comes from a study of T cells in Graves' hyperthyroidism and ophthalmopathy. The CDR3 is 15 residues long. Germline V lookup: CDR1 ENHRY, CDR2 SYGVKD. Trimming removed 4 bases from V and 1 base from J; junction bases left unmatched: 4. Notes on this clonotype: Its target is unknown.

Broader study findings: Using 13 V-J features, a model discriminated ophthalmopathy from stable hyperthyroidism.

RNA transcripts yielded amplified TCR beta CDR3 regions. Primed by the HTBI set, a first-round RT-PCR was run on the TCR CDR3. TCRdb itself ran the multiplex PCR reads through MiXCR, one entry per CDR3 protein. This table has 700,000 to 950,000 distinct CDR3 sequences, under 45% appearing once. The sample taken for sequencing was blood. J is TRBJ1-2 and V is TRBV10-3, with 9 bases aligning to TRBD1. The source of this sequence is a woman aged 40 to 50 with Graves' hyperthyroidism. CDR3 in DNA: TGTGCCATCAGTGCCGGGACAGGGCTTAACTATGGCTACACCTTC. It translates to CAISAGTGLNYGYTF.